This T cell receptor (beta chain) was profiled in a study of siplizumab effects on memory and regulatory T cells. Turning to the study itself: Each responder-stimulator pair had a siplizumab approximately 0.99 ug/mL reaction and a drug-free control. Study conclusions and caveats: Greater diversity than memory cells seemed evident in naive T cells, which also appeared to be major alloresponse contributors.

TCRdb keeps only in-frame clones here, not all; method: immunoSEQ multiplex PCR. The data hold about 10,000 clones, with about half observed a single time. For this clone: Antigen unknown.

Cells of the mixed lymphocyte reaction were cocultured at 37 degrees C for about six days. CFSE tagged responder PBMCs, Violet Dye tagged stimulator PBMCs, and the cells were mixed 1:1. What was sequenced was CFSE-low (dividing) CD4+ T cells sorted from an allogeneic mixed lymphocyte reaction. The sequence derives from a human donor in good health; the cells came from an allogeneic mixed lymphocyte reaction.

The CDR3 bases are TGCGCCAGCAGCTTTCCCGGGGCTAGCGACTCCTACGAGCAGTACTTC. It codes for CASSFPGASDSYEQYF. The V and J genes are TRBV5-1 and TRBJ2-7, with a weak D call TRBD2 (6 bases). This CDR3 contains 16 residues. V lost 2 bases and J lost 0, with 15 bases in between. Germline-derived CDR1 and CDR2 are SGHRS and YFSETQ.